This T cell receptor (beta chain) was identified in a study of high-grade serous ovarian cancer treatment subgroups. Overall study context: Each sample yielded on average about 7,000 unique TCR beta rearrangements from around 14,000 reads.

Tumor samples were taken before definitive surgery or chemotherapy. Per the germline V gene, CDR1 is MRHNA and CDR2 is SNTAGT. Trimming took off 3 bases at V and 4 bases at J, with 13 bases between the two ends. The CDR3 is 16 residues long. Clones were read by immunoSEQ multiplex PCR, and TCRdb kept only the in-frame ones, dropping some. The sample includes about 10,000 clones, about 71% of them seen just once. Sequences were obtained from tumor tissue. The sequence was obtained from a human donor with high-grade serous ovarian cancer. This chain links TRBV6-4 with TRBJ2-6; D is possibly TRBD1 (5 bases). The CDR3 region is CASSEGVQAGANVLTF. The CDR3 DNA is TGTGCCAGCAGTGAAGGGGTTCAGGCCGGGGCCAACGTCCTGACTTTC.